The clone carrying this T cell receptor beta chain showed up many times. The antigen is unknown. This CDR3 has 12 amino acids. The V and J ends lost 0 bases and 2 bases respectively, with 4 bases between them. Germline-derived CDR1 and CDR2 are SQVTM and ANQGSEA. These data belong to a study of neurological immune-mediated disorders. Broader study findings: When grouped phylogenetically, the repertoires of 18 of the 34 multiple sclerosis patients fell together in one related-CDR3 cluster, which is a possible signature. Among expanded clones, no CDR3 amino acid sequences were shared across subjects, a pattern suggesting private repertoires in all groups.

Over 180 million TCR-beta sequences from 15-18 subjects came from every sequencing run. MiXCR was run by TCRdb on the 5' RACE reads, yielding one entry per CDR3 protein. The sample includes tens of thousands of distinct CDR3 sequences, 2.5% to 3% of them seen just once. J is TRBJ1-1 and V is TRBV29-1; D remains ambiguous. The receptor was derived from a woman younger than 45 with multiple sclerosis. Sequenced: PBMCs. Written as DNA, the CDR3 is TGCAGCGTTGAAGATTACAACACTGAAGCTTTCTTT. Protein product: CSVEDYNTEAFF.